The 16 T cell receptor beta chains below all came from one sample that was sequenced in a study of T cell changes during pregnancy in multiple sclerosis. Sequenced by immunoSEQ multiplex PCR; TCRdb stores in-frame clones only, minus some. The data contain 30,000 to 45,000 clones, around 91% of them singletons. The sequencing here drew on CD8+ T cells from peripheral blood mononuclear cells, taken in the second trimester of pregnancy. All receptors derive from a female donor with multiple sclerosis, enrolled in a pregnancy study.

The rearrangement links TRBV4-1 to TRBJ2-7; D is unresolved. V shed 0 bases and J shed 2 bases, with 8 bases lying between them. The CDR3 is 14 amino acids. The germline gives CDR1 MGHRA, CDR2 YSYEKL. CDR3 DNA: TGCGCCAGCAGCCAAGAACCAGTGGCCTACGAGCAGTACTTC. Its translation: CASSQEPVAYEQYF.

The rearrangement joins TRBV30 to TRBJ2-1; 8 positions match TRBD2. The J segment lost 2 bases and the V segment lost 2 bases, leaving 5 bases of the junction unmatched. CDR1 and CDR2 (germline): GTSNPN, SVGIG (reference sequence). The CDR3 runs 15 residues. This CDR3 reads CAWSLLAEPYNEQFF. The CDR3 nucleotides are TGTGCCTGGAGTTTACTAGCGGAACCCTACAATGAGCAGTTCTTC.

The J gene is TRBJ2-7, the V gene TRBV7-9; the match to TRBD2 covers 9 bases. CDR1 is SEHNR, CDR2 FQNEAQ, per germline (reference sequence). The CDR3 has 13 residues. Trimming cost V 5 bases and J 3 bases; bases outside gene matches: 2. The DNA of the CDR3 is TGTGCCAGCAGCCGCGGGGGGGGCTACGAGCAGTACTTC. It yields the protein CASSRGGGYEQYF.

This sequence joins TRBV7-9 and TRBJ2-7; TRBD2 matches at 8 bases. This CDR3 has 12 residues. The germline V gene encodes CDR1 SEHNR and CDR2 FQNEAQ (reference sequence). With V trimmed by 6 bases and J by 7 bases, 5 bases remained unmatched. The DNA of the CDR3 is TGTGCCAGCAGTACGGGGGGGATGGAGCAGTACTTC. Translated, it gives CASSTGGMEQYF.

This chain connects TRBV2 to TRBJ2-5, with a tentative D call TRBD1 (6 bases). Germline V gene data show CDR1 as SNHLY and CDR2 as FYNNEI. The CDR3 has 14 amino acids. The V end was cut by 8 bases, the J end by 0 bases, with 13 bases between. For the CDR3, the DNA is TGTGCCAGCCGTCAGACAGGCTACCAAGAGACCCAGTACTTC. Amino acid sequence: CASRQTGYQETQYF.

The chain joins TRBV7-9 to TRBJ1-6; 10 nucleotides agree with TRBD1. CDR3 size: 17 residues. CDR1 and CDR2 from the germline V gene are SEHNR and FQNEAQ (reference sequence). Trimming at V came to 4 bases and at J to 5 bases, leaving 8 bases not matched to a gene. The CDR3 nucleotides are TGTGCCAGCAGCTCATTCTCGGACAGGGGGAATAATTCACCCCTCCACTTT. Amino acids: CASSSFSDRGNNSPLHF.

This clone turned up a few times. The chain uses TRBV11-2 and TRBJ2-7; D might be TRBD1 (5 bases). V gave up 2 bases and J gave up 5 bases, with 25 bases separating them. The CDR3 has 18 amino acids. Germline V CDR1 and CDR2: SGHAT, FQNNGV. CDR3 coding DNA: TGTGCCAGCAGCTTAATCCCCTTCGCGGACATCGCAACTAACGAGCAGTACTTC. The encoded protein is CASSLIPFADIATNEQYF.

V is TRBV4-3 and J is TRBJ2-7, with D maybe TRBD2 (6 bases). Germline CDR1 and CDR2: LGHNA and YSLEER. The V and J ends lost 4 bases and 3 bases respectively, with 13 bases between them. The CDR3 covers 14 residues. CDR3 bases: TGCGCCAGCAGCCCCGGGGGAAACTACTACGAGCAGTACTTC. It translates to CASSPGGNYYEQYF.

The chain couples TRBV11-2 to TRBJ2-7; TRBD1 matches at 9 bases. Trimming cost V 1 base and J 1 base; bases outside gene matches: 2. Germline lookup yields CDR1 SGHAT and CDR2 FQNNGV. The CDR3 contains 15 residues. CDR3 amino acids: CASSLVGQGSYEQYF. The CDR3 DNA follows: TGTGCCAGCAGCTTAGTGGGACAGGGTTCCTACGAGCAGTACTTC.

This CDR3 reads CASVNTGTSANEQFF. In DNA, the CDR3 is TGCGCCAGCGTGAATACCGGGACTAGCGCTAATGAGCAGTTCTTC. V and J are TRBV5-1 and TRBJ2-1; 10 bases fit TRBD2. The germline V gene encodes CDR1 SGHRS and CDR2 YFSETQ. V dropped 7 bases and J dropped 7; count of bases not matched to a gene: 11. The CDR3 covers 15 residues.

Note on this clone: This specimen includes other DNA sequences encoding the same CDR3. This chain joins TRBV4-3 and TRBJ2-7, with D tentatively TRBD1 (6 bases). In germline, CDR1 is LGHNA, CDR2 YSLEER. The CDR3 has 14 amino acids. The germline V and J ends were trimmed by 3 bases and 1 base, with 10 bases remaining between them. DNA for the CDR3: TGCGCCAGCAGCCAGGACGGGACATCCTACGAGCAGTACTTC. Its protein is CASSQDGTSYEQYF.

The chain is built from TRBV2 and TRBJ1-1; D not certain. Germline V CDR1 and CDR2: SNHLY, FYNNEI. V was trimmed by 10 bases and J by 5 bases, leaving 5 bases between them. The CDR3 extends over 9 amino acids. In nucleotides, the CDR3 is TGTGCCACCCAAACTGAAGCTTTCTTT. It encodes CATQTEAFF. Full variable domain (rest looked up from reference TRBV2 and TRBJ1-1): EPEVTQTPSHQVTQMGQEVILRCVPISNHLYFYWYRQILGQKVEFLVSFYNNEISEKSEIFDDQFSVERPDGSNFTLKIRSTKLEDSAMYFCATQTEAFFGQGTRLTVV.

This chain uses TRBV6-4 with TRBJ2-2; possibly TRBD2 for D (6 bases). The V and J ends lost 6 bases and 4 bases respectively, with 15 bases between them. In germline, CDR1 is MRHNA, CDR2 SNTAGT. CDR3 length equals 15 residues. For the CDR3, the DNA is TGTGCCAGCAGCGGTGGGGAGGCGGGCACCGGGGAGCTGTTTTTT. As protein: CASSGGEAGTGELFF.

This clone showed up just a few times. The V gene is TRBV27, the J gene TRBJ1-5; no firm D call. Between the trimmed V and J ends, which lost 5 bases and 9 bases, there was a span of 14 bases. The length of the CDR3 is 13 residues. Germline CDR1 MNHEY, CDR2 SMNVEV (reference sequence). This CDR3 is CASSLRDSGPQHF. The CDR3 nucleotides are TGTGCCAGCAGTCTGCGGGATTCCGGGCCCCAGCATTTT.

V is TRBV9 and J is TRBJ1-5; D unresolved. From germline, CDR1 is SGDLS and CDR2 YYNGEE. V was shortened by 0 bases and J by 9 bases, with 10 bases between the two germline ends. The CDR3 is made up of 13 amino acids. The DNA for the CDR3 is TGTGCCAGCAGCGTAGGTTCGGGGTGGCCCCAGCATTTT. It translates to CASSVGSGWPQHF.

The chain links TRBV28 to TRBJ2-1, with 12 bases identical to TRBD2. CDR3 length: 15 residues. V trimming: 5 bases; J trimming: 7 bases; junction bases outside the gene matches: 6. Germline V CDR1 and CDR2: MDHEN, SYDVKM. The CDR3 sequence is CASSPGLAGRNEQFF. CDR3 DNA sequence: TGTGCCAGCAGTCCCGGACTAGCGGGAAGGAATGAGCAGTTCTTC.